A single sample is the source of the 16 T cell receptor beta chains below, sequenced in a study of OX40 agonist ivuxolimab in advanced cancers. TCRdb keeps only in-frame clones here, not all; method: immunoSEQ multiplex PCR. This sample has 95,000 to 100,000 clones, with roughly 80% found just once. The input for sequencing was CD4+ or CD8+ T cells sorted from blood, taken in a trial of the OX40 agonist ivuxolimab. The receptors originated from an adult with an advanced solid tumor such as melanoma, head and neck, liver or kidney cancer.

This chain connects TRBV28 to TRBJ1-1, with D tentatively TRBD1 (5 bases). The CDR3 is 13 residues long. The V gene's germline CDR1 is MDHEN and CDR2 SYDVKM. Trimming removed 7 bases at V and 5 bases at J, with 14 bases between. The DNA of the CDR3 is TGTGCCAGCAACCCAACAGGAAGGACTGAAGCTTTCTTT. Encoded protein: CASNPTGRTEAFF.

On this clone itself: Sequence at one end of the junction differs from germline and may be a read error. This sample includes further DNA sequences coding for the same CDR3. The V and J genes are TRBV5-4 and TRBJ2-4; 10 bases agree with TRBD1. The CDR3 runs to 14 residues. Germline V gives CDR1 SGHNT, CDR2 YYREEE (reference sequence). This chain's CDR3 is CASSTMDRGLIQYF. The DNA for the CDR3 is TGCGCCAGCAGCACCATGGACAGGGGGTTGATTCAGTACTTC.

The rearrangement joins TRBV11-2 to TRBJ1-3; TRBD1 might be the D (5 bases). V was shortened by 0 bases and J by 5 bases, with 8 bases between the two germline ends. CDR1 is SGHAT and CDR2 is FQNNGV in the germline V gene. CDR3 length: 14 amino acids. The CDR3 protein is CASSLERGRNTIYF. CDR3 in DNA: TGTGCCAGCAGCTTAGAGAGGGGTCGAAACACCATATATTTT.

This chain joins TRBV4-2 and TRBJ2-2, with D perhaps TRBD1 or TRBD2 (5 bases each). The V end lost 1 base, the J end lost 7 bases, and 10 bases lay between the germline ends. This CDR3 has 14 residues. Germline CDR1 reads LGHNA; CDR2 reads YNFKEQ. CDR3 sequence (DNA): TGTGCCAGCAGCCAAGGAGGGGTTAACGGGGAGCTGTTTTTT. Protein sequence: CASSQGGVNGELFF.

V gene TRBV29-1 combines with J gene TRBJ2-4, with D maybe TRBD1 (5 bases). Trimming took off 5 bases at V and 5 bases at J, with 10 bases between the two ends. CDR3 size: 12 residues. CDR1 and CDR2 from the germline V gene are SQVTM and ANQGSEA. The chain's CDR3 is CSVHLGENIQYF. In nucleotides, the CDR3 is TGCAGCGTTCACCTAGGGGAAAACATTCAGTACTTC. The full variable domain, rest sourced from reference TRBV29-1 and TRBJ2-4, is SAVISQKPSRDICQRGTSLTIQCQVDSQVTMMFWYRQQPGQSLTLIATANQGSEATYESGFVIDKFPISRPNLTFSTLTVSNMSPEDSSIYLCSVHLGENIQYFGAGTRLSVL.

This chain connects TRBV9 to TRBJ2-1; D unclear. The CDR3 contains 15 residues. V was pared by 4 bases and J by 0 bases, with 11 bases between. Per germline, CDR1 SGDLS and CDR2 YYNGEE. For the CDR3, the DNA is TGTGCCAGCAGCCCCGACTCCCCCTCCTACAATGAGCAGTTCTTC. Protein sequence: CASSPDSPSYNEQFF.

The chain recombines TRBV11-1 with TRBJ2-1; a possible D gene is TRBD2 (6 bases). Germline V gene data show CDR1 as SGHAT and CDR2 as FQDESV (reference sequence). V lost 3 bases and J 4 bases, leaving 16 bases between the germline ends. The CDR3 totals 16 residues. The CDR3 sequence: CASSFSGSDFYNEQFF. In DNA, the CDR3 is TGTGCCAGCAGCTTTAGCGGATCCGACTTTTACAATGAGCAGTTCTTC.

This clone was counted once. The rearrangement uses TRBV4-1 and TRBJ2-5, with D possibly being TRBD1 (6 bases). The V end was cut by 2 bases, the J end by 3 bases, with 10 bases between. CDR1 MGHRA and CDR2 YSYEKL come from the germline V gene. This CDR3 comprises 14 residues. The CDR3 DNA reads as TGCGCCAGCAGCCAACAGGACAGAAAAGAGACCCAGTACTTC. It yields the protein CASSQQDRKETQYF.

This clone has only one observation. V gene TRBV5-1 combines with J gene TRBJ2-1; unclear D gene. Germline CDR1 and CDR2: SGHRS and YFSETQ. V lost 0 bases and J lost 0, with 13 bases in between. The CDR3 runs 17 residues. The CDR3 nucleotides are TGCGCCAGCAGCTTGGGGGCCCAACTGAGCTCCTACAATGAGCAGTTCTTC. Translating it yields CASSLGAQLSSYNEQFF. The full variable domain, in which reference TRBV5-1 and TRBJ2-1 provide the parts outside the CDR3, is KAGVTQTPRYLIKTRGQQVTLSCSPISGHRSVSWYQQTPGQGLQFLFEYFSETQRNKGNFPGRFSGRQFSNSRSEMNVSTLELGDSALYLCASSLGAQLSSYNEQFFGPGTRLTVL.

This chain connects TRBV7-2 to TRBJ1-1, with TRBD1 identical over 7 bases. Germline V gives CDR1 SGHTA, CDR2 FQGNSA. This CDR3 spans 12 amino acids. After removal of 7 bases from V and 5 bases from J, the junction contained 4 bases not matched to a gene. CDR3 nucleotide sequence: TGTGCCAGCAAGCAGGGACAGACTGAAGCTTTCTTT. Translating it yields CASKQGQTEAFF.

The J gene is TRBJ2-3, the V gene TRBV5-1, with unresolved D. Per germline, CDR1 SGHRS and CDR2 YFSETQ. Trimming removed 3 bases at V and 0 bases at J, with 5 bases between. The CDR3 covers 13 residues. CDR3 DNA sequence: TGCGCCAGCAGCTCAACTAGCACAGATACGCAGTATTTT. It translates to CASSSTSTDTQYF.

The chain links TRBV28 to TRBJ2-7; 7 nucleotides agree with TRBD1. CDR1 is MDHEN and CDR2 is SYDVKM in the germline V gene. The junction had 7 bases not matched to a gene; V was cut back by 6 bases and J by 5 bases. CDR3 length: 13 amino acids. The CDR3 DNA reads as TGTGCCAGCAGAGAGAACAGGGGCCACGAGCAGTACTTC. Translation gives CASRENRGHEQYF.

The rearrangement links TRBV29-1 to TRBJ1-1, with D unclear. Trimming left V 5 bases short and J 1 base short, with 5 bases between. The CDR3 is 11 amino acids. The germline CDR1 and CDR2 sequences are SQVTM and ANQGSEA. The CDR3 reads CSVRQNTEAFF. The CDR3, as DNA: TGCAGCGTTAGACAGAACACTGAAGCTTTCTTT. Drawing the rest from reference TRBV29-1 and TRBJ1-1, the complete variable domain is SAVISQKPSRDICQRGTSLTIQCQVDSQVTMMFWYRQQPGQSLTLIATANQGSEATYESGFVIDKFPISRPNLTFSTLTVSNMSPEDSSIYLCSVRQNTEAFFGQGTRLTVV.

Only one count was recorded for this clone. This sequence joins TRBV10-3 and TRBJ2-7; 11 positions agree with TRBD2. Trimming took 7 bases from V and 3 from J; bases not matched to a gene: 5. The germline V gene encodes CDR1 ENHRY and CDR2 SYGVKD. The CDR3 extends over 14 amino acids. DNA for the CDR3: TGTGCCATCAAAAAACTAGCGGGAGACTACGAGCAGTACTTC. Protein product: CAIKKLAGDYEQYF.

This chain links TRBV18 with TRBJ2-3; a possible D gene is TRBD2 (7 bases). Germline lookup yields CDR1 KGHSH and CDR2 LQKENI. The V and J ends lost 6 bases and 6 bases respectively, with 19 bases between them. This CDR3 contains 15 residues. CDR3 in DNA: TGTGCCAGCTCCTCGCGGGGGCGCGGGTCCGATACGCAGTATTTT. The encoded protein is CASSSRGRGSDTQYF. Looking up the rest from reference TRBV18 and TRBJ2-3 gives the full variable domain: NAGVMQNPRHLVRRRGQEARLRCSPMKGHSHVYWYRQLPEEGLKFMVYLQKENIIDESGMPKERFSAEFPKEGPSILRIQQVVRGDSAAYFCASSSRGRGSDTQYFGPGTRLTVL.

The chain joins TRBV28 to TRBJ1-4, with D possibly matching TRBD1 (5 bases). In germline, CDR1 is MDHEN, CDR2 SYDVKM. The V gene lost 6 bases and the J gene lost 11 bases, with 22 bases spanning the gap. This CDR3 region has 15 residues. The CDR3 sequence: CASSRDGSLRLKLFF. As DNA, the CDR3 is TGTGCCAGCAGCCGGGACGGATCCCTCAGGTTGAAACTGTTTTTT. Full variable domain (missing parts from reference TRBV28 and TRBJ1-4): DVKVTQSSRYLVKRTGEKVFLECVQDMDHENMFWYRQDPGLGLRLIYFSYDVKMKEKGDIPEGYSVSREKKERFSLILESASTNQTSMYLCASSRDGSLRLKLFFGSGTQLSVL.